This TCR beta chain was identified in a study of blood T cell repertoires in COVID-19. As for the study in general: Sources were T cells, B-cell-depleted T cells, or PBMCs; the material itself was cDNA or gDNA.

The CDR3 spans 14 residues. CDR1 LNHDA and CDR2 SQIVND come from the germline V gene (reference sequence). V gave up 4 bases and J gave up 8 bases; unmatched junction bases: 5. Under the authors' procedure: Estimated nucleated cell counts came from reference gene primer amplification. Sequenced by immunoSEQ multiplex PCR; TCRdb stores in-frame clones only, minus some. V and J calls and clone size are as listed in that table; D and trimming were resolved from the DNA. There are about 150,000 clones in the sample; approximately 90% occur only once, and just under 0.95% lies in the top ten. This TCR derives from a woman aged 50 to 60 with acute or convalescent COVID-19. Sequencing input: peripheral blood. The chain employs TRBV19 and TRBJ1-4, with 9 bases aligning to TRBD1. As DNA, the CDR3 is TGTGCCAGTAGTACACAGGGGGCAGAGGAAAAACTGTTTTTT. Translating it yields CASSTQGAEEKLFF.